This T cell receptor beta chain is drawn from a study of blood T cell repertoires in COVID-19. Profiling relied on immunoSEQ multiplex PCR, and the TCRdb table lists in-frame clones only, not all of them. The sample includes over 150,000 clones, around 81% of them seen just once. The V gene lost 1 base and the J gene lost 0 bases, with 13 bases spanning the gap. CDR1 is SGHTA and CDR2 is FQGNSA in the germline V gene. CDR3 size: 17 residues. The V gene is TRBV7-2, the J gene TRBJ1-3; TRBD1 is a possible D gene (6 bases). The sequencing sample was made of PBMCs or T cells enriched from blood (not recorded which). This sequence originates from a man aged 35 to 55 who had recovered from COVID-19. This CDR3 reads CASSLGNTGFSGNTIYF. The CDR3 coding sequence is TGTGCCAGCAGCTTAGGGAATACAGGGTTCTCTGGAAACACCATATATTTT.